This T cell receptor beta chain was recorded in a study of CD8+ T cells in alopecia areata. Study findings and constraints: In lesional scalp, particularly from alopecia totalis/universalis, clonality was higher than in normal scalp. Patients displayed less clarity in TCR sharing than mice, a finding possibly related to HLA. Scalp specimens additionally yield sequences from normal skin's resident alphabeta T cells.

cDNA reverse transcribed from extracted RNA served as the sequencing template. Assay used: immunoSEQ multiplex PCR; TCRdb lists only in-frame clones, some missing. This sample has 95,000 to 150,000 clones; roughly 50% occur once, and the top ten carry roughly a tenth. In this sample, this clone turned up a few times. Antigen specificity is unknown. V was cut by 8 bases and J by 3 bases, with 13 bases left in between. The CDR3 has 13 amino acids. PBMCs were stained for CD3, CD4 and CD8, and CD4+ and CD8+ T cells were sorted. Sequencing was performed on NKG2D-low CD8+ T cells sorted from blood. The receptor comes from a human donor with alopecia areata. The chain is built from TRBV23-1 and TRBJ1-1; D gene ambiguous. TRBV23-1 is given ORF status, its function remaining uncertain. CDR3 nucleotides: TGCGCCAGCTACTCTACAGCGTACACTGAAGCTTTCTTT. It is translated as CASYSTAYTEAFF.